The T cell receptor (beta chain) described here comes from a study of neoadjuvant nivolumab and ipilimumab in lung cancer (dated by TCRdb to 2020 to 2021). Study-level background: In the NEOSTAR trial, nivolumab was administered intravenously at 3 mg/kg on days 1, 15 and 29, and the combination arm also received ipilimumab 1 mg/kg on day 1 only. The primary trial endpoint was the major pathologic response (MPR) rate in the intention-to-treat population in each study arm. The trial treated 44 patients with operable NSCLC: about 23 were randomized to nivolumab monotherapy and 21 to nivolumab plus ipilimumab. TCR repertoires in pretherapy (baseline) peripheral blood were compared with TCR repertoires in tumors resected at surgery after neoadjuvant immune checkpoint blockade. Matched pretherapy and resected tumor pairs were analyzed from seven patients, of whom four had been treated with nivolumab and three with nivolumab plus ipilimumab. The full study reports these points: Compared with tumor-adjacent uninvolved lung, resected tumors had greater TCR richness and clonality, and increases showed up in more of the dual-therapy-treated tumors. No significant correlation was found between TCR clonality and pathologic tumor regression, and only a single major-pathologic-response sample was available for the analysis of TCR clonality versus pathologic tumor regression. A positive correlation was observed between pretherapy blood TCR richness and richness in tumors resected after neoadjuvant therapy (Spearman R of about 0.8). TCR sequencing was performed in a small number of samples. From pretherapy to surgery, tumor T-cell richness and clonality went up in three of three dual-therapy tumors, versus only two of four nivolumab-treated tumors.

In the case of this clone: Its specific antigen is unknown. No base-level quality is on record; no much larger clone is a single base apart.

CDR1 and CDR2, per the germline V gene, are MNHNS and SASEGT. The junction shows trimming of 10 bases on V and 12 bases on J, plus 7 bases between the germline ends. Including the terminal cysteine and phenylalanine, the CDR3 comprises 8 residues. The retained sequence is limited to the CDR3, 24 bases, with the frame set at the first base. Per the publication, the time point label means: at surgical resection after neoadjuvant nivolumab +/- ipilimumab. The samples were obtained from NEOSTAR, a phase 2 randomized trial that tested neoadjuvant nivolumab or nivolumab plus ipilimumab, followed by surgery, in operable NSCLC. Library creation used the immunoSEQ multiplex PCR assay. The original pipeline was this. Repertoires were summarized by richness and clonality, and significantly expanded and contracted clones were identified between pre- and post-therapy samples. The source is immuneACCESS, and TCRdb retained only in-frame sequences with V and J called. Part of the clones is not carried over; for the studies checked, unresolved V genes explain less than half of this, and the remainder is unexplained. V, J and clone size are those of that table, while D and trimming were read from the DNA. This sample comprises about 18,000 clones, 75% to 85% of them detected only once. About 6.6% of the sample comes from the top ten.

The receptor chain draws on TRBV6-1 and TRBJ2-1; the D gene cannot be resolved reliably. This specimen was tumor tissue, taken after neoadjuvant nivolumab, alone or with ipilimumab, at or shortly before surgery. This TCR was recovered from an adult with non-small cell lung cancer. The sequenced DNA: TGTGCCATATCCCGGCAGTTCTTC. Its protein reads: CAISRQFF.